Listed below are T cell receptor beta chains from one sample, sequenced in a study of shared clonotypes between healthy human individuals. Clones were read by immunoSEQ multiplex PCR, and TCRdb kept only the in-frame ones, dropping some. The profile covers millions of clones, with just over 90% appearing a single time and about 0.39% taken by the ten largest. Sequenced material: naive CD4+ T cells from PBMCs. The origin of the receptors is a man aged 18 to 29 in good health. Some clones in this sample may be carry-over from other donors' samples. Both conserved end residues are part of each CDR3. Fields, in order: V gene, D gene, clone size, J gene, CDR3 DNA, CDR3 protein. D genes are given only for firm matches. For some rows the clone size is stated as once, few or many, or as a class when expanded; others skip it.

>TRBV6-1|-|-|TRBJ1-1
TGTGCCAGCAGTGAAGACGGGCAGTTGAGGGCTTTCTTT
CASSEDGQLRAFF
>TRBV10-2|-|-|TRBJ1-2
TGCGCCAGCAGTGATGGTTTGGGGTATGGCTACACCTTC
CASSDGLGYGYTF
>TRBV5-8|-|-|TRBJ1-2
TGTGCCAGCAGTTATACGGTCGCTGTCAGTGGCTACACCTTC
CASSYTVAVSGYTF
>TRBV28|-|-|TRBJ2-1
TGTGCCAGCAGTCAACGGAGCTCCTACAATGAGCAGTTCTTC
CASSQRSSYNEQFF
>TRBV29-1|-|-|TRBJ2-3
TGCAGCGTTGGGCGGGGAGATACGCAGTATTTT
CSVGRGDTQYF
>TRBV5-6|-|-|TRBJ1-4
TGTGCCAGCAGCCTAAACGGTGACGAAAAACTGTTTTTT
CASSLNGDEKLFF
>TRBV28|-|-|TRBJ2-1
TGTGCCAGCAGTTTGAGGGGGAGCAGGGACTCCTACAATGAGCAGTTCTTC
CASSLRGSRDSYNEQFF
>TRBV27|-|-|TRBJ1-1
TGTGCCAGCAGTTTATCAACTATCGGGACTGAAGCTTTCTTT
CASSLSTIGTEAFF
>TRBV25-1|-|-|TRBJ2-7
TGTGCCAGCAGTGAATATATGGGGGGCACGTACGAGCAGTACTTC
CASSEYMGGTYEQYF
>TRBV29-1|-|-|TRBJ2-5
TGCAGCGTCTCCGGGACCCGGGAAGAGACCCAGTACTTC
CSVSGTREETQYF
>TRBV7-3|-|-|TRBJ2-1
TGTGCCAGCAGCTTCTCCGGGACACCATACAATGAGCAGTTCTTC
CASSFSGTPYNEQFF
>TRBV21-1|-|-|TRBJ1-1
TGTGCCAGCAGGGGGGAGGAGACTGAAGCTTTCTTT
CASRGEETEAFF
>TRBV4-2|-|-|TRBJ1-4
TGTGCCAGCAGCCACGGAACTAATGAAAAACTGTTTTTT
CASSHGTNEKLFF
>TRBV6-5|TRBD1|-|TRBJ1-2
TGTGCCAGCAGGACAGGGGGGACCTATGGCTACACCTTC
CASRTGGTYGYTF
>TRBV9|-|few|TRBJ1-1
TGTGCCAGCAGCGTAGGAGGGATCGCTGAAGCTTTCTTT
CASSVGGIAEAFF
>TRBV27|-|-|TRBJ1-6
TGTGCCAGCAGTGCCGTCCTAACAGGGAATTCACCCCTCCACTTT
CASSAVLTGNSPLHF
>TRBV7-9|TRBD1|-|TRBJ1-4
TGTGCCAGCAGCCCAGGGACAGGGCTGACTAATGAAAAACTGTTTTTT
CASSPGTGLTNEKLFF
>TRBV28|-|-|TRBJ2-3
TGTGCCAGCAGTTTTGGGACGGTAGGCACAGATACGCAGTATTTT
CASSFGTVGTDTQYF
>TRBV4-2|-|-|TRBJ1-6
TGTGCCAGCAGCCAAGATCCAAGGCACTATAATTCACCCCTCCACTTT
CASSQDPRHYNSPLHF
>TRBV5-4|TRBD1|-|TRBJ2-7
TGTGCCAGCAGGAAGGGGGCGGGCGTCGACGAGCAGTACTTC
CASRKGAGVDEQYF
>TRBV28|-|-|TRBJ2-4
TGTGCCAGCAGTCCAGGGGTCTACAAAAACATTCAGTACTTC
CASSPGVYKNIQYF
>TRBV25-1|TRBD2|once|TRBJ2-1
TGTGCCAGCAGTGAATCGACTAGCGGGAGCTACAATGAGCAGTTCTTC
CASSESTSGSYNEQFF
>TRBV9|TRBD1|-|TRBJ1-1
TGTGCCAGCAGGCCTAGGCCGGGACAGGGGAACACTGAAGCTTTCTTT
CASRPRPGQGNTEAFF
>TRBV19|TRBD1|-|TRBJ1-2
TGTGCCAGTAACGACAGGGTACCTTATGGCTACACCTTC
CASNDRVPYGYTF
>TRBV6-5|-|-|TRBJ2-7
TGTGCCAGCAGTTATCAGGCTAGCGCCGGATACGAGCAGTACTTC
CASSYQASAGYEQYF
>TRBV19|-|-|TRBJ2-7
TGTGCCAGTAGTATACTAGGTTGGGGCTACGAGCAGTACTTC
CASSILGWGYEQYF
>TRBV2|-|-|TRBJ2-2
TGTGCCAGCACCTTCAGGGGCGGTGAAACCGGGGAGCTGTTTTTT
CASTFRGGETGELFF
>TRBV28|TRBD1|-|TRBJ2-7
TGTGCCAGCAGCATCCTGACAGGGATCCACGAGCAGTACTTC
CASSILTGIHEQYF
>TRBV19|TRBD2|-|TRBJ2-1
TGTGCCAGTAGGGCCCTAGCGGGGGCCTACAATGAGCAGTTCTTC
CASRALAGAYNEQFF
>TRBV6-5|-|-|TRBJ2-7
TGTGCCAGCAGTGTACCCTACGAGCAGTACTTC
CASSVPYEQYF
>TRBV28|-|-|TRBJ1-4
TGTGCTTACTCCAGGGCAACTAATGAAAAACTGTTTTTT
CAYSRATNEKLFF
>TRBV7-9|-|-|TRBJ2-3
TGTGCCAGCAGCTTTGCAACTAGCACAGATACGCAGTATTTT
CASSFATSTDTQYF
>TRBV2|-|-|TRBJ1-4
TGTGCCAGCAGCCGGGAGACAACTAATGAAAAACTGTTTTTT
CASSRETTNEKLFF
>TRBV29-1|-|few|TRBJ1-1
TGCAGCGGGGGGGCGCCAGAAGCTTTCTTT
CSGGAPEAFF
>TRBV19|TRBD1|-|TRBJ1-2
TGTGCCAGTAGTATCCCGCAGGGGGCCGGCTACACCTTC
CASSIPQGAGYTF
>TRBV5-8|-|once|TRBJ1-2
TGTGCCAGCAGCTTGGAAGCTGGAGACTATGGCTACACCTTC
CASSLEAGDYGYTF
>TRBV7-9|TRBD1|-|TRBJ1-2
TGTGCCAGCAGCTCAGCACCGACAGGGTTTGGCTACACCTTC
CASSSAPTGFGYTF
>TRBV2|-|once|TRBJ2-7
TGTGCCAGCAGTGAAGGACTATCCAGCTCCTACGAGCAGTACTTC
CASSEGLSSSYEQYF
>TRBV10-1|TRBD1|-|TRBJ1-4
TGCGCCAGCATCGGACAGGACCGGAGGGTCCTTAATGAAAAACTGTTTTTT
CASIGQDRRVLNEKLFF
>TRBV6-1|-|-|TRBJ2-3
TGTGCCAGCAGTGAAGCCCGCACAGCTAGCACAGATACGCAGTATTTT
CASSEARTASTDTQYF
>TRBV5-1|-|once|TRBJ2-5
TGCGCCAGCAGCGGTGGAATGGGCGAGACCCAGTACTTC
CASSGGMGETQYF